This T cell receptor (beta chain) was obtained from a study of blood T cell repertoires in COVID-19. Germline CDR1 is LGHNA and CDR2 is YSLEER. This CDR3 spans 12 amino acids. Trimming pared 4 bases from V and 7 bases from J, leaving 11 bases between. Generated by immunoSEQ multiplex PCR, the TCRdb table keeps only in-frame clones and is missing some. This sample carries about 97,000 clones, 85% of them seen once, and the ten largest clones take 1.5% to 2%. This chain joins TRBV4-3 and TRBJ2-7; weak D call: TRBD1 (5 bases). The clonotype comes from a woman in her 70s with active or convalescent COVID-19. The sequencing input was peripheral blood. This CDR3 is CASSPQGGEQYF. The CDR3 bases are TGCGCCAGCAGCCCGCAGGGTGGGGAGCAGTACTTC.